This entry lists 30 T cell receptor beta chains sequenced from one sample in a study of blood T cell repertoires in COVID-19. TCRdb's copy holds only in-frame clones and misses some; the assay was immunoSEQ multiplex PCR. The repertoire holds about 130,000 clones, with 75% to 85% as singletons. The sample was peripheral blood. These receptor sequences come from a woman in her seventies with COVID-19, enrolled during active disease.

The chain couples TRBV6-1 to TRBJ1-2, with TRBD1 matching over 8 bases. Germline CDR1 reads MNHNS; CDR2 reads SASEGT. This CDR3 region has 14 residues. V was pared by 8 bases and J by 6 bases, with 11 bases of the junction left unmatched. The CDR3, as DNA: TGTGCCAGCGGCCTTGGGGACAGGTACCATGGCTACACCTTC. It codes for CASGLGDRYHGYTF.

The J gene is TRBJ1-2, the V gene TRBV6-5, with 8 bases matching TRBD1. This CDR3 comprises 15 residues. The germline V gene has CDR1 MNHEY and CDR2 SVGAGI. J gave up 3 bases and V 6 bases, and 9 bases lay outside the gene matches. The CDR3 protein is CASRRGQGGYYGYTF. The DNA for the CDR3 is TGTGCCAGCAGGCGCGGACAGGGCGGTTACTATGGCTACACCTTC.

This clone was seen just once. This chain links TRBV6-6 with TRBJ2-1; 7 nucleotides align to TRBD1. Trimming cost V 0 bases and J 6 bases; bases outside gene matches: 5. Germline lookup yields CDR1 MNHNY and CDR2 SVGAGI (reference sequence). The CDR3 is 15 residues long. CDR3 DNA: TGTGCCAGCAGTTACTCCTCGGCAGGGGGCAATGAGCAGTTCTTC. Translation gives CASSYSSAGGNEQFF.

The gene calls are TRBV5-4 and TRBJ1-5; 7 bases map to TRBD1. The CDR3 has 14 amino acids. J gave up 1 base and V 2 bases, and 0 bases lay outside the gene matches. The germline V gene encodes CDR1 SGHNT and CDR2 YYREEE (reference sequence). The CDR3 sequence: CASSLQGSNQPQHF. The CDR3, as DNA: TGTGCCAGCAGCTTACAGGGGAGCAATCAGCCCCAGCATTTT.

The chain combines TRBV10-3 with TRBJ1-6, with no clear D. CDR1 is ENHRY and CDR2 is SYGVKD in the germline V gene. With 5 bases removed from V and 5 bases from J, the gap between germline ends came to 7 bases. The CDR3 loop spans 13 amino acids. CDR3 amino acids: CAISSGDNSPLHF. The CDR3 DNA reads TGTGCCATCAGTTCCGGGGATAATTCACCCCTCCACTTT.

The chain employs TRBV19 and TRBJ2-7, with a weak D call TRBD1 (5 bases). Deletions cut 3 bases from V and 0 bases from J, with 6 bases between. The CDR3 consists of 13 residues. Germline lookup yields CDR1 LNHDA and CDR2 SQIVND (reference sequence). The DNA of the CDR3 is TGTGCCAGTAGTATCCAGGGCTCCTACGAGCAGTACTTC. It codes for CASSIQGSYEQYF. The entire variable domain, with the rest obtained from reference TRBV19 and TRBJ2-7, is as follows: DGGITQSPKYLFRKEGQNVTLSCEQNLNHDAMYWYRQDPGQGLRLIYYSQIVNDFQKGDIAEGYSVSREKKESFPLTVTSAQKNPTAFYLCASSIQGSYEQYFGPGTRLTVT.

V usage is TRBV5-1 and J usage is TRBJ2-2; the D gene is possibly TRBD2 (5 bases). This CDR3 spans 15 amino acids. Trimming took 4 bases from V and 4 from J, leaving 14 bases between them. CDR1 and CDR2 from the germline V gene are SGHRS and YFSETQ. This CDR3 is CASSPLAPSTGELFF. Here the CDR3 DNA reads TGCGCCAGCAGCCCCCTAGCTCCGAGCACCGGGGAGCTGTTTTTT.

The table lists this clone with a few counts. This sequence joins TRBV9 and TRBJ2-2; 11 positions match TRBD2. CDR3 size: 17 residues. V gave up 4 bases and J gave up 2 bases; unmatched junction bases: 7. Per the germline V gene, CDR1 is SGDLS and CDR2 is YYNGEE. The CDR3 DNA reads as TGTGCCAGCAGCCGAACTAGCGGGGGCGCTAACACCGGGGAGCTGTTTTTT. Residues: CASSRTSGGANTGELFF.

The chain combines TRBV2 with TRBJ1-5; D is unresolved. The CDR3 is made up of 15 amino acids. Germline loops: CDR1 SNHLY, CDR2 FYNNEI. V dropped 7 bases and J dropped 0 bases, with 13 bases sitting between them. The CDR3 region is CASILGLTSNQPQHF. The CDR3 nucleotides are TGTGCCAGCATCCTAGGACTGACTAGCAATCAGCCCCAGCATTTT.

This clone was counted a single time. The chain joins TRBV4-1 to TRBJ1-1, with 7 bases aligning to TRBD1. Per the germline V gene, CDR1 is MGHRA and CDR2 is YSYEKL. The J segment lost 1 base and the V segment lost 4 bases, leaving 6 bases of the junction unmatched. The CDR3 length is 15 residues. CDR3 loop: CASSPTDRQNTEAFF. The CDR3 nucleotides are TGCGCCAGCAGCCCAACGGACAGGCAGAACACTGAAGCTTTCTTT.

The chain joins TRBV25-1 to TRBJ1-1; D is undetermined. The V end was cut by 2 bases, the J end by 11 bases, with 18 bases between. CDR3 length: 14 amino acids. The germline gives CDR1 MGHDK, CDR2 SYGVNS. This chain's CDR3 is CASSEPAGSLRAFF. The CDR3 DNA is TGTGCCAGCAGTGAACCTGCGGGCTCCCTTAGGGCTTTCTTT.

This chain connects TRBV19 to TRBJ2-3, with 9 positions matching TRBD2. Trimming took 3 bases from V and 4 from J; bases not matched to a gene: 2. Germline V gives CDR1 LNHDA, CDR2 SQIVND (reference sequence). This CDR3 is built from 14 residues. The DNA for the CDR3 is TGTGCCAGTAGTATGGGACTAGCTGCAGATACGCAGTATTTT. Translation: CASSMGLAADTQYF.

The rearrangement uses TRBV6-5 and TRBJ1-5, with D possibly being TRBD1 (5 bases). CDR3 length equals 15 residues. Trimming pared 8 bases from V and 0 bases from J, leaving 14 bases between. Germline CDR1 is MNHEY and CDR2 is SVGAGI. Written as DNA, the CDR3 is TGTGCCAGCTCCAGGGCGCACGATAGCAATCAGCCCCAGCATTTT. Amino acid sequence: CASSRAHDSNQPQHF.

This chain's CDR3 is CASSKEGGYEAFF. The CDR3 DNA is TGTGCCAGCAGCAAAGAAGGGGGATATGAAGCTTTCTTT. The chain carries TRBV7-8 and TRBJ1-1; TRBD1 might be the D (6 bases). V was pared by 5 bases and J by 7 bases, with 14 bases between. The CDR3 covers 13 residues. The V gene's germline CDR1 is SGHVS and CDR2 FQNEAQ.

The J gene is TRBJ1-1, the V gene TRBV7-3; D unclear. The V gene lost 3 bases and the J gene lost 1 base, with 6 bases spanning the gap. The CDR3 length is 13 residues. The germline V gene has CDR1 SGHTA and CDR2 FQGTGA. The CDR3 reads CASSFGPNTEAFF. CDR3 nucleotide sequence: TGTGCCAGCAGCTTTGGGCCGAACACTGAAGCTTTCTTT.

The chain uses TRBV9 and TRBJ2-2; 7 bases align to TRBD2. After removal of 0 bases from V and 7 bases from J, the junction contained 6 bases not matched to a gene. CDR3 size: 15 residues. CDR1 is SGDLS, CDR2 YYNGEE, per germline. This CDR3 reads CASSVGGTTSGELFF. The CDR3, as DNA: TGTGCCAGCAGCGTAGGGGGGACTACCAGCGGGGAGCTGTTTTTT.

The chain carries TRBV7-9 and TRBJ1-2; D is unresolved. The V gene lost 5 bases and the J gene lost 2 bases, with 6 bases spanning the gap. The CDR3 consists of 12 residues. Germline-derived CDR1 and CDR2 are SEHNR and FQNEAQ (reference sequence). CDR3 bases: TGTGCCAGCAGCACGCGGAACTATGGCTACACCTTC. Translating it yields CASSTRNYGYTF.

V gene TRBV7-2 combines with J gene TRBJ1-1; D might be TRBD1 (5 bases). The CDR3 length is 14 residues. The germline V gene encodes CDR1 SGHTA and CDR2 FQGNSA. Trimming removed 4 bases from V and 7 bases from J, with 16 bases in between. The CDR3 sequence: CASSSTGAGGEAFF. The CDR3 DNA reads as TGTGCCAGCAGCTCAACAGGAGCGGGGGGTGAAGCTTTCTTT. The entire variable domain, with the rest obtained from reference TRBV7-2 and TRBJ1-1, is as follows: GAGVSQSPSNKVTEKGKDVELRCDPISGHTALYWYRQSLGQGLEFLIYFQGNSAPDKSGLPSDRFSAERTGGSVSTLTIQRTQQEDSAVYLCASSSTGAGGEAFFGQGTRLTVV.

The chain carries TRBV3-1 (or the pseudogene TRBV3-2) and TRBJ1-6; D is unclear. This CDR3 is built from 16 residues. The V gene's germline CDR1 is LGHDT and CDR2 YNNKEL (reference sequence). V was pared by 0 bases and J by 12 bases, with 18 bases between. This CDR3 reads CASSQESPGVGLPLHF. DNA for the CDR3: TGTGCCAGCAGCCAAGAATCTCCCGGGGTAGGTTTACCCCTCCACTTT.

DNA for the CDR3: TGTGCCAGCAGCCGGGAGGGGACAGGGATCCACAATGAGCAGTTCTTC. Its protein is CASSREGTGIHNEQFF. The chain combines TRBV7-9 with TRBJ2-1; D may be TRBD1 (9 bases). V lost 5 bases and J 5 bases, leaving 19 bases between the germline ends. This CDR3 contains 16 residues. Germline CDR1 is SEHNR and CDR2 is FQNEAQ (reference sequence). Full variable domain (outside the CDR3, taken from reference TRBV7-9 and TRBJ2-1): DTGVSQNPRHKITKRGQNVTFRCDPISEHNRLYWYRQTLGQGPEFLTYFQNEAQLEKSRLLSDRFSAERPKGSFSTLEIQRTEQGDSAMYLCASSREGTGIHNEQFFGPGTRLTVL.

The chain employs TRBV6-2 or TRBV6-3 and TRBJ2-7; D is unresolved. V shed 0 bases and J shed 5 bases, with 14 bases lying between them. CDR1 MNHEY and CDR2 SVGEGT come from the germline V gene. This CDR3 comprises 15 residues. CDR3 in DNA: TGTGCCAGCAGTTACTCGAGTTCCTTTGCGGACGAGCAGTACTTC. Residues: CASSYSSSFADEQYF.

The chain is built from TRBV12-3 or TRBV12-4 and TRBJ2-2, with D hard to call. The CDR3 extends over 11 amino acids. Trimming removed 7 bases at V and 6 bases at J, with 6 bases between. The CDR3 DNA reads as TGTGCCAGCATCAATGCCGGGGAGCTGTTTTTT. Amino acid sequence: CASINAGELFF.

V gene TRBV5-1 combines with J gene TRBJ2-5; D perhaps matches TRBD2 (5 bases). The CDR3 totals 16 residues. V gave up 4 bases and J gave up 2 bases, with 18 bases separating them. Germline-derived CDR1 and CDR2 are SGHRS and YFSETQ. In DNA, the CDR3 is TGCGCCAGCAGCGGTCTCGCGAGCGGAGTACAAGAGACCCAGTACTTC. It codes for CASSGLASGVQETQYF.

The DNA for the CDR3 is TGTGCCAGCAGGACCGGGACAACAAACACTGAAGCTTTCTTT. Residues: CASRTGTTNTEAFF. The V gene is TRBV7-9, the J gene TRBJ1-1; weak D call: TRBD1 (6 bases). With 6 bases removed from V and 2 bases from J, the gap between germline ends came to 13 bases. Per the germline V gene, CDR1 is SEHNR and CDR2 is FQNEAQ (reference sequence). The CDR3 length is 14 residues.

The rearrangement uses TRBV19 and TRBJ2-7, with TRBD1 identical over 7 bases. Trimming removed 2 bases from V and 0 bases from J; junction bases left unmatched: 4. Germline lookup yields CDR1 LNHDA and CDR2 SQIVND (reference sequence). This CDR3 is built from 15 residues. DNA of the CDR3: TGTGCCAGTAGTATATTTTGGGACAGCTCCTACGAGCAGTACTTC. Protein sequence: CASSIFWDSSYEQYF.

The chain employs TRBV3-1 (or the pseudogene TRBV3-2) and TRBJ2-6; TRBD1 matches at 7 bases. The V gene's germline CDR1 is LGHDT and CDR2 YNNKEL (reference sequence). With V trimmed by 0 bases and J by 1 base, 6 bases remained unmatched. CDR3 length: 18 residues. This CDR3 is CASSQDGTALSGANVLTF. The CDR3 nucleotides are TGTGCCAGCAGCCAAGACGGGACAGCTCTTTCTGGGGCCAACGTCCTGACTTTC.

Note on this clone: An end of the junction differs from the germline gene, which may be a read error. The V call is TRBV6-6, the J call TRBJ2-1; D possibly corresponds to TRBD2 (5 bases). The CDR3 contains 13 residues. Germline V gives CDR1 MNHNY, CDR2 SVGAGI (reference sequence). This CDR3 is CASRIADYHEQFF. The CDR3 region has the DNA TGTGCCAGCAGAATCGCCGACTACCATGAGCAGTTCTTC.

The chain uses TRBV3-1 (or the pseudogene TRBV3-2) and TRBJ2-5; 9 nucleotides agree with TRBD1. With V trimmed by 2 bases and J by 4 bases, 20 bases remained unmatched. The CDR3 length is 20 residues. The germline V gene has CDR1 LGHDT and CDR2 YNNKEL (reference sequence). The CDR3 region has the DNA TGTGCCAGCAGCCAACCCACCAAATATTGGACAGGGGCGAGGCGAGAGACCCAGTACTTC. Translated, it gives CASSQPTKYWTGARRETQYF.

Here the CDR3 reads CASSPRTSGGSSSYEQYF. The CDR3 nucleotides are TGTGCCAGCAGCCCTAGGACTAGCGGGGGCTCCAGCTCCTACGAGCAGTACTTC. This rearrangement joins TRBV7-6 to TRBJ2-7, with TRBD2 matching over 13 bases. After removal of 5 bases from V and 0 bases from J, the junction contained 10 bases not matched to a gene. Germline values: CDR1 SGHVS, CDR2 FNYEAQ. This CDR3 spans 18 amino acids.

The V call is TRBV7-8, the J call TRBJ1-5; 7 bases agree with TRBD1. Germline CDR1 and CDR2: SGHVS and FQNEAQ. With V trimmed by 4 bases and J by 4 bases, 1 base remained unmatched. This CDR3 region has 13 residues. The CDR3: CASSSDRNQPQHF. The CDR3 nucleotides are TGTGCCAGCAGCTCGGACAGGAATCAGCCCCAGCATTTT. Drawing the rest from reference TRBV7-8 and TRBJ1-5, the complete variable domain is GAGVSQSPRYKVAKRGQDVALRCDPISGHVSLFWYQQALGQGPEFLTYFQNEAQLDKSGLPSDRFFAERPEGSVSTLKIQRTQQEDSAVYLCASSSDRNQPQHFGDGTRLSIL.